These T cell receptor beta chains were read from a single sample in a study of cytomegalovirus exposure and HLA in healthy donors. The table came from immunoSEQ multiplex PCR; TCRdb's copy has only in-frame clones and leaves some out. The data show over 85,000 clones, roughly 94% seen once. Specimen: PBMCs. The receptors shown here come from a woman aged 18-29 years in good health and CMV-seronegative. CDR3s include the opening cysteine and the closing phenylalanine or tryptophan. Each record gives: V gene, D gene, clone size, J gene, CDR3 DNA, CDR3 protein. D genes are given only for firm matches. Size values are once, few and many counts, or a class for expanded clones, and some rows have none.

TRBV6-6	TRBD1	NA	TRBJ1-1	TGTGCCACTAGGGACAGGGAGAACACTGAAGCTTTCTTT	CATRDRENTEAFF
TRBV7-9	NA	NA	TRBJ1-4	TGTGCCAGCAGCCCCCCCCGGGACACCCATAATGAAAAACTGTTTTTT	CASSPPRDTHNEKLFF
TRBV6-5	NA	NA	TRBJ1-1	TGTGCCAGCAGTCCGGGTTTTACCGTGAACACTGAAGCTTTCTTT	CASSPGFTVNTEAFF
TRBV18	NA	few	TRBJ2-7	TGTGCCAGCTCCCCGCCCGGAGTACGGGAGCAGTACTTC	CASSPPGVREQYF
TRBV4-1	TRBD2	NA	TRBJ2-3	TGCGCCAGCAGCCCCCAGCTAGCGGGGGCCGGCGGCGCAGATACGCAGTATTTT	CASSPQLAGAGGADTQYF
TRBV6-5	NA	NA	TRBJ1-4	TGTGCCAGCAGTTCCACGTGGGCAGGGGAAGAAAAACTGTTTTTT	CASSSTWAGEEKLFF
TRBV27	NA	NA	TRBJ2-3	TGTGCCAGCAGTTTAGGGGCTGGATACACAGATACGCAGTATTTT	CASSLGAGYTDTQYF
TRBV14	NA	NA	TRBJ2-6	TGTGCCAGCAGCCTAGGACACCTAAACCGAATCTCTGGGGCCAACGTCCTGACTTTC	CASSLGHLNRISGANVLTF
TRBV2	TRBD1	NA	TRBJ2-7	TGTGCCAGCGGGGACAGGGACTACGAGCAGTACTTC	CASGDRDYEQYF
TRBV6-1	NA	NA	TRBJ1-6	TGTGCCAGCATTCGAGGGCCAGGGGCGATGACACCCCTCCACTTT	CASIRGPGAMTPLHF
TRBV6-6	NA	NA	TRBJ1-3	TGTGCCAGCCAATCTGGAAACACCATATATTTT	CASQSGNTIYF
TRBV5-8	TRBD1	NA	TRBJ2-3	TGTGCCAGCAGCAAACCCGGGACAGGCCAAGATACGCAGTATTTT	CASSKPGTGQDTQYF
TRBV6-4	NA	NA	TRBJ1-1	TGTGCCAGCAGTCAGGGCATGAACACTGAAGCTTTCTTT	CASSQGMNTEAFF
TRBV7-2	TRBD1	NA	TRBJ2-7	TGTGCCAGCAGCTGGGGACAGGGGTCCTACGAGCAGTACTTC	CASSWGQGSYEQYF
TRBV5-1	NA	NA	TRBJ1-2	TGCGCCAGCAGCTTACGGACAGCGGCTAACTATGGCTACACCTTC	CASSLRTAANYGYTF
TRBV5-1	TRBD1	NA	TRBJ2-7	TGCGCCAGCAGCTTGGGGGACAGATACGAGCAGTACTTC	CASSLGDRYEQYF
TRBV15	NA	NA	TRBJ1-1	TGTGCCACCAGCAGAGTTCCAGGCCTGAACACTGAAGCTTTCTTT	CATSRVPGLNTEAFF
TRBV29-1	NA	NA	TRBJ1-5	TGCAGCGTTGAAGGGGGGCAGGGTCAGCCCCAGCATTTT	CSVEGGQGQPQHF
TRBV5-1	TRBD2	NA	TRBJ2-5	TGCGCCAGCAGCTTTGGGACTAGCGGGGGCCAAGAGACCCAGTACTTC	CASSFGTSGGQETQYF
TRBV25-1	TRBD1	once	TRBJ2-7	TGTGCCAGCGGAGGAGACAGGGCTTTCCACGAGCAGTACTTC	CASGGDRAFHEQYF
TRBV5-1	NA	NA	TRBJ2-7	TGCGCCAGCAGCGTTAGGGGTGCCTCCTTCTACGAGCAGTACTTC	CASSVRGASFYEQYF
TRBV27	NA	NA	TRBJ2-7	TGTGCCAGCAGTTTTGTCGGCGGAGGGTCGGGTGAGCAGTACTTC	CASSFVGGGSGEQYF
TRBV2	NA	NA	TRBJ2-1	TGTGCCACCACGGCTATCGAGCGCTGGAATGAGCAGTTCTTC	CATTAIERWNEQFF
TRBV30	NA	NA	TRBJ1-2	TGTGCCTGCTTGGGACACCCTGTCCCCCCCTATGGCTACACCTTC	CACLGHPVPPYGYTF
TRBV6-5	TRBD1	NA	TRBJ2-7	TGTGCCAGCTGGACAGGGGGGTACGAGCAGTACTTC	CASWTGGYEQYF
TRBV7-7	TRBD2	NA	TRBJ2-3	TGTGCTAGCAGCTTAGGGGCTAGCGGGGTATGGTCAGATACGCAGTATTTT	CASSLGASGVWSDTQYF
TRBV5-4	NA	few	TRBJ2-5	TGTGCCAGCAGCGTACAGGGAGCCCAAGAGACCCAGTACTTC	CASSVQGAQETQYF
TRBV5-1	TRBD2	NA	TRBJ2-1	TGCGCCAGCAGCTTGGAGGCTAGCGGGTACAATGAGCAGTTCTTC	CASSLEASGYNEQFF
TRBV11-2	NA	NA	TRBJ1-1	TGTGCCAGCAGCTGGCAGGGCGAAGCTTTCTTT	CASSWQGEAFF
TRBV5-8	TRBD1	NA	TRBJ2-2	TGTGCCAGCAGCTCACGACTGGACAGGCCGAACACCGGGGAGCTGTTTTTT	CASSSRLDRPNTGELFF
TRBV14	NA	NA	TRBJ2-5	TGTGCCAGCAGCCAAGACGTGACAAGGGAGACCCAGTACTTC	CASSQDVTRETQYF
TRBV7-9	TRBD2	NA	TRBJ2-3	TGTGCCAGCAGCTTCTCTGGGGGGGCAGATACGCAGTATTTT	CASSFSGGADTQYF
TRBV7-2	NA	NA	TRBJ1-2	TGTGCCAGCAGCTTAGATGGGGGGAGGATTCACTATGGCTACACCTTC	CASSLDGGRIHYGYTF
TRBV6-1	NA	NA	TRBJ1-1	TGTGCCAGCAGTCGAGCCCAGGGATACACTGAAGCTTTCTTT	CASSRAQGYTEAFF
TRBV5-4	NA	once	TRBJ1-2	TGTGCCAGCAGTATGCGGGGGGCTAACTATGGCTACACCTTC	CASSMRGANYGYTF
TRBV7-9	TRBD2	NA	TRBJ2-2	TGTGCCAGCAGCTCAACTAGCGGGACGAGTGGCAGCACCGGGGAGCTGTTTTTT	CASSSTSGTSGSTGELFF
TRBV9	TRBD1	NA	TRBJ1-2	TGTGCCAGCAGCCCCGGGACAGGGGACTATGGCTACACCTTC	CASSPGTGDYGYTF
TRBV25-1	NA	NA	TRBJ1-2	TGTGCCAGCAGCGGCGACAGGATCTTTGGCTACACCTTC	CASSGDRIFGYTF
TRBV6-1	TRBD1	NA	TRBJ2-7	TGTGCCACCCTGACAGGGGCTCTCTCCTACGAGCAGTACTTC	CATLTGALSYEQYF
TRBV7-2	TRBD2	NA	TRBJ2-3	TGTGCCAGCAGCCCCCTGAGCGGGACCACAGATACGCAGTATTTT	CASSPLSGTTDTQYF
TRBV7-8	NA	NA	TRBJ2-1	TGTGCCAGCAGCTTAGCCGGGACTCCTAATGACAATGAGCAGTTCTTC	CASSLAGTPNDNEQFF
TRBV10-3	NA	NA	TRBJ2-7	TGTGCCATCAATCAACTGGGCTCGGACGAGCAGTACTTC	CAINQLGSDEQYF
TRBV5-4	NA	NA	TRBJ1-1	TGTGCCAGCAGCTTACACCTCCTGAACACTGAAGCTTTCTTT	CASSLHLLNTEAFF
TRBV4-2	TRBD1	NA	TRBJ2-7	TGTGCCAGCAGCCCGGGACAGACCTACGAGCAGTACTTC	CASSPGQTYEQYF
TRBV7-2	TRBD1	NA	TRBJ2-4	TGTGCCAGCAGCCCTAGACAGGGGTTGGACATTCAGTACTTC	CASSPRQGLDIQYF
TRBV19	TRBD1	NA	TRBJ1-4	TGTGCCAGTAGTTTCCCCGGACAGGGACTTAATGAAAAACTGTTTTTT	CASSFPGQGLNEKLFF